The 18 T cell receptor beta chains given below trace back to one sample, sequenced in a study of cytomegalovirus exposure and HLA in healthy donors. 60 Vbeta and 13 Jbeta primers were used in PCR. Libraries were prepared by immunoSEQ multiplex PCR; TCRdb keeps only in-frame clonotypes and omits some of them. The sample includes 90,000 to 130,000 clones, over 60% seen only once; the top ten take almost 3%. Sequencing used PBMCs. The receptors were sampled from a woman aged 18 to 35 in good health and CMV-seropositive.

This clone was counted a few times. The chain has TRBV19 and TRBJ2-5, with 10 bases identical to TRBD2. This CDR3 has 20 amino acids. The germline V gene encodes CDR1 LNHDA and CDR2 SQIVND (reference sequence). V shed 5 bases and J 5 bases; nucleotides not matched to a gene: 23. CDR3 loop: CASSLQLAGYSQDRLETQYF. For the CDR3, the DNA is TGTGCCAGTAGTTTACAACTAGCGGGATATAGTCAGGACCGGTTGGAGACCCAGTACTTC.

V usage is TRBV7-9 and J usage is TRBJ2-5; a possible D gene is TRBD1 (6 bases). Trimming took off 5 bases at V and 1 base at J, with 11 bases between the two ends. Germline V gene sequence: CDR1 SEHNR, CDR2 FQNEAQ (reference sequence). The CDR3 is 14 residues long. CDR3 coding DNA: TGTGCCAGCAGCAGGGGACAAAGCCAAGAGACCCAGTACTTC. Translation gives CASSRGQSQETQYF. The variable domain in full, completed from reference TRBV7-9 and TRBJ2-5, reads DTGVSQNPRHKITKRGQNVTFRCDPISEHNRLYWYRQTLGQGPEFLTYFQNEAQLEKSRLLSDRFSAERPKGSFSTLEIQRTEQGDSAMYLCASSRGQSQETQYFGPGTRLLVL.

This clone occurred once. This sequence joins TRBV5-1 and TRBJ2-1; TRBD2 agrees at 13 bases. Germline V gene lookup returns CDR1 SGHRS and CDR2 YFSETQ. The V gene end was trimmed by 4 bases and the J gene end by 4 bases; junction bases not matched to a gene: 5. The CDR3 contains 16 residues. CDR3 in amino acids: CASSVGLAGAYNEQFF. The CDR3 nucleotides are TGCGCCAGCAGCGTAGGACTAGCGGGAGCTTACAATGAGCAGTTCTTC.

This clone turned up a few times. A junction end diverges from the germline sequence, so it may reflect a read error. CDR3 sequence reads: CASSAGLAGGNGQFF. The CDR3 coding sequence is TGTGCCAGCAGTGCGGGACTAGCGGGAGGGAATGGGCAGTTCTTC. V usage is TRBV6-1 and J usage is TRBJ2-1; 16 nucleotides agree with TRBD2. The CDR3 covers 15 residues. Germline V lookup: CDR1 MNHNS, CDR2 SASEGT.

V is TRBV15 and J is TRBJ1-1, with D hard to call. CDR1 and CDR2 from the germline V gene are LNHNV and YYDKDF (reference sequence). This CDR3 comprises 15 residues. V was shortened by 2 bases and J by 5 bases, with 15 bases between the two germline ends. CDR3 in DNA: TGTGCCACCAGCAGATCCGCCTCAGGAGGGACTGAAGCTTTCTTT. Encoded protein: CATSRSASGGTEAFF.

The chain recombines TRBV5-1 with TRBJ1-2, with D tentatively TRBD1 (5 bases). V lost 9 bases and J 0 bases, leaving 15 bases between the germline ends. Germline V gives CDR1 SGHRS, CDR2 YFSETQ. CDR3 length: 14 residues. The CDR3 bases are TGCGCCACTAAACAGGATACCGCTAACTATGGCTACACCTTC. Translation: CATKQDTANYGYTF.

The V and J genes are TRBV19 and TRBJ1-1; a weak D match, TRBD1 (5 bases). V lost 6 bases and J 0 bases, leaving 14 bases between the germline ends. CDR1 is LNHDA and CDR2 is SQIVND in the germline V gene (reference sequence). The CDR3 contains 15 residues. As DNA, the CDR3 is TGTGCCAGTAGCCCCATGGCGGGGGTGAACACTGAAGCTTTCTTT. It yields the protein CASSPMAGVNTEAFF.

This chain connects TRBV19 to TRBJ2-1; D uncertain. Germline V lookup: CDR1 LNHDA, CDR2 SQIVND (reference sequence). This CDR3 has 14 residues. V was trimmed by 3 bases and J by 3 bases, leaving 9 bases between them. The CDR3 loop is CASSIGAGYNEQFF. Written as DNA, the CDR3 is TGTGCCAGTAGTATTGGTGCAGGCTACAATGAGCAGTTCTTC.

This chain links TRBV7-2 with TRBJ2-7, with TRBD2 identical over 15 bases. Germline values: CDR1 SGHTA, CDR2 FQGNSA. CDR3 length: 15 amino acids. Trimming took 5 bases from V and 4 from J; bases not matched to a gene: 3. The CDR3 bases are TGTGCCAGCAGCAGGACTAGCGGGAGGGGGTACGAGCAGTACTTC. Protein: CASSRTSGRGYEQYF.

V and J are TRBV7-9 and TRBJ1-1; D gene ambiguous. Germline V gene data show CDR1 as SEHNR and CDR2 as FQNEAQ (reference sequence). The V end lost 0 bases, the J end lost 4 bases, and 6 bases lay between the germline ends. This CDR3 has 13 residues. Here the CDR3 DNA reads TGTGCCAGCAGCTTAGCACAGATCACTGAAGCTTTCTTT. Translating gives CASSLAQITEAFF.

V usage is TRBV19 and J usage is TRBJ1-4; D not resolved. Germline CDR1 is LNHDA and CDR2 is SQIVND (reference sequence). V dropped 6 bases and J dropped 0 bases, with 8 bases sitting between them. This CDR3 comprises 14 residues. The CDR3 sequence is CASSTPPTNEKLFF. DNA of the CDR3: TGTGCCAGTAGCACACCCCCAACTAATGAAAAACTGTTTTTT.

This clone was detected once. V is TRBV14 and J is TRBJ2-7; 9 bases are shared with TRBD2. J was trimmed by 1 base and V by 5 bases; bases with no gene match: 6. Germline-derived CDR1 and CDR2 are SGHDN and FVKESK. This CDR3 is built from 15 residues. CDR3: CASSFLSGSSYEQYF. The CDR3 DNA follows: TGTGCCAGCAGCTTCCTTAGCGGGAGTTCCTACGAGCAGTACTTC.

V and J are TRBV6-5 and TRBJ1-4; a possible D gene is TRBD1 (5 bases). The CDR3 consists of 11 residues. V was shortened by 4 bases and J by 14 bases, with 11 bases between the two germline ends. In germline, CDR1 is MNHEY, CDR2 SVGAGI. CDR3 in DNA: TGTGCCAGCAGTTGGGGGGGAATCCTGTTTTTT. Encoded protein: CASSWGGILFF.

The chain uses TRBV5-1 and TRBJ2-3, with 9 bases identical to TRBD1. This CDR3 has 16 residues. Germline CDR1 reads SGHRS; CDR2 reads YFSETQ. J lost 4 bases, V lost 4 bases, and 10 bases had no gene match. The CDR3 DNA reads TGCGCCAGCAGCCACAGGGGGCGCGTTCGGTCAGATACGCAGTATTTT. This encodes CASSHRGRVRSDTQYF.

The V and J genes are TRBV10-2 and TRBJ2-7, with D tentatively TRBD2 (6 bases). From germline, CDR1 is WSHSY and CDR2 SAAADI. This CDR3 has 15 residues. Trimming left V 9 bases short and J 6 bases short, with 24 bases between. CDR3 sequence (DNA): TGCGCCAGGGCGGGGCAAGGAAAGGGGTCTTGCGAGCAGTACTTC. Amino acids: CARAGQGKGSCEQYF.

The chain employs TRBV19 and TRBJ1-2, with D possibly being TRBD1 (5 bases). Trimming removed 7 bases from V and 2 bases from J, with 11 bases in between. CDR1 LNHDA and CDR2 SQIVND come from the germline V gene (reference sequence). This CDR3 is 13 amino acids long. In DNA form, the CDR3 reads TGTGCCAGTACCCGAGACAGCAACTATGGCTACACCTTC. Translating it yields CASTRDSNYGYTF.

This clone showed up just once. This chain joins TRBV21-1 and TRBJ1-1; the table calls TRBD1, which could not be checked here. TRBV21-1 is noted as a pseudogene. The CDR3 is 14 residues long. As DNA, the CDR3 is TGTGCCAGCAGGGGAAACAGGTCTAACACTGAAGCTTTCTTT. Its protein is CASRGNRSNTEAFF.

V usage is TRBV11-2 and J usage is TRBJ2-7, with D unresolved. The CDR3 covers 13 residues. With 5 bases removed from V and 3 bases from J, the gap between germline ends came to 11 bases. Germline values: CDR1 SGHAT, CDR2 FQNNGV. The CDR3 loop is CASSATPFYEQYF. CDR3 DNA: TGTGCCAGCAGCGCGACTCCATTCTACGAGCAGTACTTC.